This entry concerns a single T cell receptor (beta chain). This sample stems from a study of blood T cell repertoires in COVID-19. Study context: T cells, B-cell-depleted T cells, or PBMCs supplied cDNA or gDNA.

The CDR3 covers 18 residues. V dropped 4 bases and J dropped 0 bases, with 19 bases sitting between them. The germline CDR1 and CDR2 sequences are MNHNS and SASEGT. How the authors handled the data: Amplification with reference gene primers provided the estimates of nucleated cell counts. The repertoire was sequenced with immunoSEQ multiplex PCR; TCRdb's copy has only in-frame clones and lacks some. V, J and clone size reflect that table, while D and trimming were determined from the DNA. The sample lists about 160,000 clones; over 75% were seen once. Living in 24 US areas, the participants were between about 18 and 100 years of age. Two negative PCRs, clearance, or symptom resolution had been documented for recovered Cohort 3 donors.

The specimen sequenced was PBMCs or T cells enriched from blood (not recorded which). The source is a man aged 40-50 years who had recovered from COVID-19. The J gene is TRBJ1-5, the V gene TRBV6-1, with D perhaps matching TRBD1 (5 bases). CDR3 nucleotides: TGTGCCAGCAGTGCCGGGACGCGGGGTTCTTATAGCAATCAGCCCCAGCATTTT. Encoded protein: CASSAGTRGSYSNQPQHF.